This T cell receptor beta chain is from a study of shared T cell receptors in the human thymus. V was shortened by 1 base and J by 5 bases, with 8 bases between the two germline ends. Germline V gene lookup returns CDR1 LGHNT and CDR2 FRNRAP. This CDR3 is built from 14 residues. Profiled with immunoSEQ multiplex PCR; TCRdb holds only in-frame clones, not every one. The sample lists some 760,000 clones; 70% to 90% were seen once. These data are also associated with another study on human thymus T cells. From that study: It was healthy Finnish infants having corrective surgery for congenital heart defects who were the donors. In corrective heart surgery, resections were taken, and these provided the thymus tissue. It looked as if thymic and blood repertoires used V and J genes in a biased way. Related studies noted strongly shared thymic repertoires across unrelated people.

The source of this sequence is a girl under three years old with a congenital heart defect. Sequenced material: thymocytes. The chain joins TRBV12-5 to TRBJ2-2; D remains unclear. CDR3 region: CASGLDNWTGELFF. The CDR3 DNA sequence: TGTGCTAGTGGTTTGGATAACTGGACCGGGGAGCTGTTTTTT.